The present T cell receptor (beta chain) was sequenced within a study of T cell repertoires in aging, cancer and after chemotherapy. For the study at large: Over several months to years, re-sampled healthy donor repertoires clearly shared clones.

A mixed TRB-A/B primer pool amplified rearranged TRB by multiplex touch-down PCR. One entry per CDR3 protein, called by TCRdb with MiXCR from the multiplex PCR reads. The sample shows under 3,000 distinct CDR3 sequences, around 26% of them seen only once. Germline-derived CDR1 and CDR2 are SGHVT and SQSDAQ. CDR3 length equals 15 residues. The V segment lost 4 bases and the J segment 3 bases; nucleotides outside the gene matches: 8. By its share, this clonotype is large. The target antigen is unknown. Overall study results and limits: Untreated cancer patients had significantly lower blood TCR diversity than age-matched healthy donors. These repertoire data do not allow conclusions about immunological memory after chemotherapy.

Amplification of TCR beta used genomic DNA extracted from peripheral blood. The sequenced material came from blood. The clonotype comes from a human donor in good health. V gene TRBV7-4 combines with J gene TRBJ2-7, with 8 bases fitting TRBD2. The CDR3 reads CASSSQAGDIYEQYF. CDR3 DNA: TGTGCCAGCAGCTCGCAAGCGGGGGACATCTACGAGCAGTACTTC. The full variable domain, with the rest looked up from reference TRBV7-4 and TRBJ2-7, is GAGVSQSPRYKVAKRGRDVALRCDSISGHVTLYWYRQTLGQGSEVLTYSQSDAQRDKSGRPSGRFSAERPERSVSTLKIQRTEQGDSAVYLCASSSQAGDIYEQYFGPGTRLTVT.